The clone carrying this T cell receptor (beta chain) was counted ten times or more. Its antigen is unknown. The data derive from a study of early T cells in non-severe SARS-CoV-2 infection. About the research overall: The chains were unpaired, and the sequenced material was bulk RNA from unsorted whole blood. General observations from the study: The VDJdb matching leaned toward anti-spike CD8 responses and overlooked private and CD4 specificities.

The TCR library protocol was used to attach unique molecular identifiers. These identifiers were attached to individual cDNA molecules. TCRdb independently ran MiXCR on the 5' RACE reads; one entry per CDR3 protein. The sample lists more than 80,000 distinct CDR3 sequences; roughly 11% were seen once. CDR3 length equals 14 residues. The V gene's germline CDR1 is MGHRA and CDR2 YSYEKL. V was trimmed by 1 base and J by 9 bases, leaving 13 bases between them. Sequenced input: whole blood. The sequence was collected from an adult who was a healthcare worker with PCR-confirmed SARS-CoV-2 infection or an uninfected control (not recorded which). The chain combines TRBV4-1 with TRBJ2-1, with D possibly being TRBD2 (5 bases). The CDR3 loop reads CASSQAQRESEQFF. The CDR3 bases are TGCGCCAGCAGCCAAGCTCAGAGGGAGAGTGAGCAGTTCTTC.